This T cell receptor (beta chain) was captured by sequencing in a study of CD8+ T cells in alopecia areata. Study information: Those treated were given oral tofacitinib at 5 to 10 mg twice daily. Tofacitinib therapy lasting 6 to 18 months was followed by 6 months off drug.

The sequencing template was cDNA reverse transcribed from extracted RNA. The assay was immunoSEQ multiplex PCR, and TCRdb's table has in-frame clones only and misses some. The sample shows about 180,000 clones, roughly 50% of them seen only once. The germline CDR1 and CDR2 sequences are ENHRY and SYGVKD. The CDR3 length is 13 residues. V lost 3 bases and J 7 bases, leaving 10 bases between the germline ends. Noted treatment: oral pan-JAK inhibitor, 5-10 mg twice daily. This clone was observed a handful of times. Its matching antigen is unknown. Whole-study findings and limits: Scalp sequencing captures resident alphabeta T cells of normal skin too. The presence of one nonresponder keeps the tie between baseline CD8+ expansion and response uncertain.

The chain is built from TRBV10-3 and TRBJ1-5; perhaps TRBD1 as D (5 bases). This receptor was obtained from a human donor with alopecia areata. The source material was CD8+ T cells sorted from blood, sampled at week 24, from a patient treated with tofacitinib. The CDR3 DNA sequence: TGTGCCATCAGTGAAGAGAACAGGCAGCCCCAGCATTTT. Protein sequence: CAISEENRQPQHF.